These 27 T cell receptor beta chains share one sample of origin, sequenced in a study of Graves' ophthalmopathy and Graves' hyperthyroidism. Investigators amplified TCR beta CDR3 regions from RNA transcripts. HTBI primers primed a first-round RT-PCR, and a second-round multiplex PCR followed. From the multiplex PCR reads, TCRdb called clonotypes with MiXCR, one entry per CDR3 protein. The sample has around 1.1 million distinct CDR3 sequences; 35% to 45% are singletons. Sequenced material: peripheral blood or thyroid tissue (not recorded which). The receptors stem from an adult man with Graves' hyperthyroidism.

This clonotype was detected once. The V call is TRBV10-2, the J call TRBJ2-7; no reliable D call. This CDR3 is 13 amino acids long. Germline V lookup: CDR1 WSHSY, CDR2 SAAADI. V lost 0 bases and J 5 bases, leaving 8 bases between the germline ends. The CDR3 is CASSESWVHEQYF. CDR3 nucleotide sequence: TGCGCCAGCAGTGAGTCGTGGGTCCACGAGCAGTACTTC.

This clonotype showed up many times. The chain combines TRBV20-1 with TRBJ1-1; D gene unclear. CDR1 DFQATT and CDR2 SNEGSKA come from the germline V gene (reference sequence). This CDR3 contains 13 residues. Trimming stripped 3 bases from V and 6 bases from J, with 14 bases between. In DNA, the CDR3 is TGCAGTGCTAGGAGTCGAGGTTCGGCTGAAGCTTTCTTT. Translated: CSARSRGSAEAFF.

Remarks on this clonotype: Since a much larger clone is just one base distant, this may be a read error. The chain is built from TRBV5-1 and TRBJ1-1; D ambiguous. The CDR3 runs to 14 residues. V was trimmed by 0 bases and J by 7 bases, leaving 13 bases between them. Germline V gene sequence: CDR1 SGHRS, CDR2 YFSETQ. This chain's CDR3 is CASSLEGGRDEAFF. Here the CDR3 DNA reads TGCGCCAGCAGCTTGGAGGGCGGACGGGATGAAGCTTTCTTT.

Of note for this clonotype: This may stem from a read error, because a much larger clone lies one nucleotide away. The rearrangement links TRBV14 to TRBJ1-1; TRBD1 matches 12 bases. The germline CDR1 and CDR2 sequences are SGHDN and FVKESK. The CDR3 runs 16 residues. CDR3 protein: CTSSQGTGGMNTEAFF. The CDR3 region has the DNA TGTACCAGCAGCCAAGGGACAGGGGGCATGAACACTGAAGCTTTCTTT.

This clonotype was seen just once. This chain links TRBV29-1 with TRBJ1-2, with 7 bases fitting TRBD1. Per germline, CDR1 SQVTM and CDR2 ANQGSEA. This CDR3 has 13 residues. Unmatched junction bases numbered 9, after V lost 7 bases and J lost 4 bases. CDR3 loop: CSGGQNTTYGYTF. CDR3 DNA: TGCAGCGGGGGACAGAACACCACCTATGGCTACACCTTC.

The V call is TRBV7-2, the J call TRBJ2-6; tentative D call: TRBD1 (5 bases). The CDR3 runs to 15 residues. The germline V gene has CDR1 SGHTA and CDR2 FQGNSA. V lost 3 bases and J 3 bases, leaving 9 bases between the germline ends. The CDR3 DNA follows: TGTGCCAGCAGCTTTCAGGGTGGTGGGGCCAACGTCCTGACTTTC. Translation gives CASSFQGGGANVLTF. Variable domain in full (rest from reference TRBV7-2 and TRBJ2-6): GAGVSQSPSNKVTEKGKDVELRCDPISGHTALYWYRQSLGQGLEFLIYFQGNSAPDKSGLPSDRFSAERTGGSVSTLTIQRTQQEDSAVYLCASSFQGGGANVLTFGAGSRLTVL.

CDR3 sequence reads: CASSLKGPASGGARETQYF. The CDR3 nucleotides are TGTGCCAGCAGCTTAAAGGGCCCAGCTAGCGGGGGGGCCCGAGAGACCCAGTACTTC. The chain carries TRBV7-2 and TRBJ2-5; 12 nucleotides agree with TRBD2. Germline-derived CDR1 and CDR2 are SGHTA and FQGNSA. Trimming removed 2 bases from V and 4 bases from J; junction bases left unmatched: 14. The CDR3 is 19 residues long.

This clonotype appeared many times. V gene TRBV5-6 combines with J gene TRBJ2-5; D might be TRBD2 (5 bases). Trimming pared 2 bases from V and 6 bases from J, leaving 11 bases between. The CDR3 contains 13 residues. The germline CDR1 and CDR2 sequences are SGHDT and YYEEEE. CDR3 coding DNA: TGTGCCAGCAGCTTACTAGATCGGAAGACCCAGTACTTC. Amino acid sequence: CASSLLDRKTQYF.

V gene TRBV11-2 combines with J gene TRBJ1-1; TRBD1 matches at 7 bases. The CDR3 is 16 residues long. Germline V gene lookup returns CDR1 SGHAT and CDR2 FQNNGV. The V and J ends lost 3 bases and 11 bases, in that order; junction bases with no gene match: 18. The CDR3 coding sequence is TGTGCCAGCAGCTTCTTTCATCCAGGGGGGCGCTTGATGGCTTTCTTT. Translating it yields CASSFFHPGGRLMAFF.

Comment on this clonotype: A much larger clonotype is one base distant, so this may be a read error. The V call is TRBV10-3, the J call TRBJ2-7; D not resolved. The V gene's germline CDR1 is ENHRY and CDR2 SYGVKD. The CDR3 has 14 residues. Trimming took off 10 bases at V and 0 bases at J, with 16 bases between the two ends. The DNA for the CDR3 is TGTGCCAGCAGCGTAGACCCGAGCTCCTACGAGCAGTACTTC. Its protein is CASSVDPSSYEQYF.

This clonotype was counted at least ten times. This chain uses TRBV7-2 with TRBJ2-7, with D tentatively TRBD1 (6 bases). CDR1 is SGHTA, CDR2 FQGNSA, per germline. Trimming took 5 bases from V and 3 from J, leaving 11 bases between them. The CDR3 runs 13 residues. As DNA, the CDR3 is TGTGCCAGCAGCGCCCGGACAGTCTACGAGCAGTACTTC. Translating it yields CASSARTVYEQYF.

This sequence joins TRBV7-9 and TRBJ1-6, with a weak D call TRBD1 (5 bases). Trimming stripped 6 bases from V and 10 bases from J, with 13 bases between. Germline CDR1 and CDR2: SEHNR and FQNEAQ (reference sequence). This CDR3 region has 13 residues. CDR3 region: CASSRPGRSPLHF. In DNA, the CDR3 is TGTGCCAGCAGTCGTCCAGGGCGATCACCCCTCCACTTT.

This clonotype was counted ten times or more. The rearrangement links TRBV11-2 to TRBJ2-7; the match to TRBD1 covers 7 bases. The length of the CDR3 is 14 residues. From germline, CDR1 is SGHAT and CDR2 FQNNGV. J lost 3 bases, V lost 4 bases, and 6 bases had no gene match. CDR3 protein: CASSSTGKFYEQYF. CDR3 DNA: TGTGCCAGCAGCTCGACAGGGAAATTCTACGAGCAGTACTTC.

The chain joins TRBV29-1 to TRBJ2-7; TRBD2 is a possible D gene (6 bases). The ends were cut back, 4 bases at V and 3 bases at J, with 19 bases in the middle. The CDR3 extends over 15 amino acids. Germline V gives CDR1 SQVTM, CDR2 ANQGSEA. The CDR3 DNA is TGCAGCGTTGTCCCACGACCGGGACTGGACTACGAGCAGTACTTC. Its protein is CSVVPRPGLDYEQYF.

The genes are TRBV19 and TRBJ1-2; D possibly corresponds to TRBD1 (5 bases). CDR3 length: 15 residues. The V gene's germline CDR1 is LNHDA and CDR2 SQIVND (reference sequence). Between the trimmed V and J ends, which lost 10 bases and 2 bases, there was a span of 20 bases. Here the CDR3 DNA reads TGTGCCACCTCCTCATCCGGGGGGGGAAACTATGGCTACACCTTC. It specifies CATSSSGGGNYGYTF.

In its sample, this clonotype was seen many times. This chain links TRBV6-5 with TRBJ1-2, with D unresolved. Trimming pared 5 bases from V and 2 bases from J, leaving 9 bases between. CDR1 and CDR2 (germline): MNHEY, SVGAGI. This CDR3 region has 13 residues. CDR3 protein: CASSLTDNYGYTF. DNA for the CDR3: TGTGCCAGCAGTCTCACGGACAACTATGGCTACACCTTC.

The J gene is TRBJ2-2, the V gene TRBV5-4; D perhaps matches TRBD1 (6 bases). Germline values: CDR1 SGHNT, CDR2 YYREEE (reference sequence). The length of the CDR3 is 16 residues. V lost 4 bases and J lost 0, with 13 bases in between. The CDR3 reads CASSLTGTTNTGELFF. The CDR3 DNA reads TGTGCCAGCAGCCTGACCGGGACAACGAACACCGGGGAGCTGTTTTTT.

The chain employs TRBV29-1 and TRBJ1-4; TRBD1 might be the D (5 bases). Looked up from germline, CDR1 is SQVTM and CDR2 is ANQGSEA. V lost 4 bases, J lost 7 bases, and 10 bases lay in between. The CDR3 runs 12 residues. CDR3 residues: CSVGGSGEKLFF. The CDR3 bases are TGCAGCGTTGGGGGCTCAGGTGAAAAACTGTTTTTT.

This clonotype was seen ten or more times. DNA for the CDR3: TGCAGCGTTGGACAACGTGCTGTAGCCCAGTACTTC. This codes for CSVGQRAVAQYF. The rearrangement links TRBV29-1 to TRBJ2-5; D is undetermined. This CDR3 is 12 amino acids long. The V and J ends lost 4 bases and 9 bases respectively, with 15 bases between them. The germline CDR1 and CDR2 sequences are SQVTM and ANQGSEA.

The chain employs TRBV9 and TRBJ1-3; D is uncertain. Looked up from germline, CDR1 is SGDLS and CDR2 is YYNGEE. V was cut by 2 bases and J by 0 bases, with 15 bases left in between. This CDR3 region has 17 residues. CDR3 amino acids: CASSVSAAVGSGNTIYF. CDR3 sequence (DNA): TGTGCCAGCAGCGTCTCGGCAGCCGTGGGCTCTGGAAACACCATATATTTT.

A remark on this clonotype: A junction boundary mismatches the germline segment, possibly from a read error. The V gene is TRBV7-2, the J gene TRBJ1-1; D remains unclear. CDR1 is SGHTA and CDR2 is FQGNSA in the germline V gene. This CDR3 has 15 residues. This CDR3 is CASSLLTGHSSPAFF. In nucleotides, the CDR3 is TGCGCCAGCAGCCTACTAACCGGGCACAGCTCTCCAGCTTTCTTT.

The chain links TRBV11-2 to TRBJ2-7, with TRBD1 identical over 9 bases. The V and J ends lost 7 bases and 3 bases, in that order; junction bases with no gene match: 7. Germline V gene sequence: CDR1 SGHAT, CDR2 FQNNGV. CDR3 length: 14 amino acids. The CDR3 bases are TGTGCCAGCACCAAGGGACAGGGAATCTACGAGCAGTACTTC. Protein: CASTKGQGIYEQYF. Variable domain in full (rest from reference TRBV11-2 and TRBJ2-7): EAGVAQSPRYKIIEKRQSVAFWCNPISGHATLYWYQQILGQGPKLLIQFQNNGVVDDSQLPKDRFSAERLKGVDSTLKIQPAKLEDSAVYLCASTKGQGIYEQYFGPGTRLTVT.

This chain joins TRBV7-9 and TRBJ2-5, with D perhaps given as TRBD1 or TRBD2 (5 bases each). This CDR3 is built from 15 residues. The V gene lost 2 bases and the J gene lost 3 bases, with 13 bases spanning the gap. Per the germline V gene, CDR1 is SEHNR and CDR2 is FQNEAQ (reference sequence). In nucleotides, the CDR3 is TGTGCCAGCAGCTTATCCTCTAGGGGAGAAGAGACCCAGTACTTC. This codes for CASSLSSRGEETQYF. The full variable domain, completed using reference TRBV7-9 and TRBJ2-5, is DTGVSQNPRHKITKRGQNVTFRCDPISEHNRLYWYRQTLGQGPEFLTYFQNEAQLEKSRLLSDRFSAERPKGSFSTLEIQRTEQGDSAMYLCASSLSSRGEETQYFGPGTRLLVL.

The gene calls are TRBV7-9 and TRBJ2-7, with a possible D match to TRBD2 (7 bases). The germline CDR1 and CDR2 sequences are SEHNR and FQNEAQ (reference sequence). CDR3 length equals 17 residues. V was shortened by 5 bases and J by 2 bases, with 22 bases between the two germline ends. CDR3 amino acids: CASSTMRTGGPPYEQYF. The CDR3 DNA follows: TGTGCCAGCAGCACTATGCGGACGGGGGGCCCGCCCTACGAGCAGTACTTC. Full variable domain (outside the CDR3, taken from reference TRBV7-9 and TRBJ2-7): DTGVSQNPRHKITKRGQNVTFRCDPISEHNRLYWYRQTLGQGPEFLTYFQNEAQLEKSRLLSDRFSAERPKGSFSTLEIQRTEQGDSAMYLCASSTMRTGGPPYEQYFGPGTRLTVT.

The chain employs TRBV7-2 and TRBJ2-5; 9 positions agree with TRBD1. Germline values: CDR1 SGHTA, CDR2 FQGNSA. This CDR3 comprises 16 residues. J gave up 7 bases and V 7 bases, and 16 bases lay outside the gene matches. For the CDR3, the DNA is TGTGCCAGCACCCCTAGGGGACAGGGCGTCTCCGGGACCCAGTACTTC. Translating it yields CASTPRGQGVSGTQYF.

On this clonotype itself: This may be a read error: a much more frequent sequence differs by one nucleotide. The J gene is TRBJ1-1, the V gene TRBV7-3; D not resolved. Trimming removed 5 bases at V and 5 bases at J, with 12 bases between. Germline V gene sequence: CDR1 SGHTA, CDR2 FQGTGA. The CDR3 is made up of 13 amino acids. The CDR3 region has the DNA TGTGCCAGCAGCCCACAAGCTGGGACTGAAGCTTTCTTT. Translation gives CASSPQAGTEAFF.

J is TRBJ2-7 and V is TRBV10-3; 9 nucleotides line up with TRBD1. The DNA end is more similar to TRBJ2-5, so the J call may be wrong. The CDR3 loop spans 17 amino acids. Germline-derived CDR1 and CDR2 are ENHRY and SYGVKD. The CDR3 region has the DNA TGTGCCATCAGGCTACACGGAGAGACAGGGGGGCGGCAGACCCAGTACTTC. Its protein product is CAIRLHGETGGRQTQYF.